This T cell receptor beta chain derives from a study of human T cells and chemical hapten exposure. About the research overall: Recorded diagnoses among the mostly female patients were alopecia areata, totalis or universalis.

In this sample, this clonotype turned up many times. The CDR3 runs to 15 residues. The V gene's germline CDR1 is SGHRS and CDR2 YFSETQ. The V end lost 7 bases, the J end lost 4 bases, and 20 bases lay between the germline ends. The library labeled individual cDNA molecules by adding unique molecular identifiers to them. TCRdb re-called the RACE reads through MiXCR, storing one row per CDR3 protein. In the table there are around 380,000 distinct CDR3 sequences, about 4.4% of which are singletons. The time point is: patch test 1, 2 weeks after DPC sensitization. Treatment meaning: therapeutic diphenylcyclopropenone sensitization with weekly scalp DPC.

The rearrangement uses TRBV5-1 and TRBJ2-5; D unresolved. The specimen was whole blood, collected in connection with sensitization to the hapten diphenylcyclopropenone (DPC). This receptor was obtained from a woman between 50 and 59 years old with alopecia areata. Some clones in this sample may be carry-over from other donors' samples. The CDR3 spells CASSLPPRSRETQYF. The CDR3, as DNA: TGCGCCAGCTCCCTCCCCCCCCGGTCCCGAGAGACCCAGTACTTC.